This T cell receptor (beta chain) appears in the sequencing data of a study of beta chain features in type 1 diabetes. Study results and caveats: TCRB CDR3s from Type 1 diabetes patients were moderately but significantly shorter in all four CD4+ subsets.

In regard to this clone: The antigen is unknown.

Naive, central memory, regulatory and stem cell-like memory cells within the CD4+ compartment were sorted using CD45RO/CCR7/CD25/CD127/CD95/CD27. As every portion of the isolated RNA was reverse transcribed, the sequencing read expressed TCRB transcripts. The study sequenced naive, central memory and regulatory T cell samples to an average of about 4 million reads. Method: immunoSEQ multiplex PCR; TCRdb's copy keeps in-frame clones and lacks some. The sample includes some 350,000 clones, 9.6% of them seen just once. This receptor was taken from a man younger than 45 with type 1 diabetes. Sequencing was performed on central memory CD4+ T cells from blood.

The CDR3, as DNA: TGTGCCAGTAGTACCATAACAGCCGGGGAGCTGTTTTTT. Translated, it gives CASSTITAGELFF. The V call is TRBV19, the J call TRBJ2-2; D remains ambiguous. This CDR3 has 13 amino acids. From germline, CDR1 is LNHDA and CDR2 SQIVND (reference sequence). Trimming stripped 4 bases from V and 6 bases from J, with 9 bases between.